These 25 T cell receptor beta chains were sequenced from one sample in a study of T cell responses to AZD1222 COVID-19 vaccine (dated by TCRdb to about 2021). The time point label for this specimen denotes: about 28 days (+/-7) after the second vaccine dose. Taken with the paper, the label for treatment or condition translates to: meningococcal conjugate vaccine given as trial control. To prepare the library, the immunoSEQ multiplex PCR assay was applied. Entries here come from immuneACCESS through TCRdb and include only in-frame sequences with V and J called. Some clones fail to appear in such tables; in the studies checked, an unresolved V gene covers under half of the shortfall, and the cause of the remainder is unknown. This sample has more than 120,000 clones in its table, and approximately 91% of those were observed once. Of the sample, approximately 5.6% is held by the ten largest clones.

The starting material was peripheral blood, obtained 28 days after the second dose of the MenACWY control vaccine. Receptors were obtained from an adult who received the MenACWY meningococcal vaccine as a control.

Written as DNA, the CDR3 is TGCGCCAGCAGCGGGACGGACAGCGTCTCCTACGAGCAGTACTTC. This sequence encodes CASSGTDSVSYEQYF. The chain employs TRBV5-1 and TRBJ2-7; a possible D gene is TRBD1 (6 bases). This CDR3 has 15 residues. The V gene's germline CDR1 is SGHRS and CDR2 YFSETQ. V was clipped by 4 bases and J by 0 bases, with 14 bases between them.

V gene TRBV18 combines with J gene TRBJ2-1; TRBD2 matches 10 bases. CDR1 and CDR2 (germline): KGHSH, LQKENI. The length of the CDR3 is 14 residues. The J segment lost 8 bases and the V segment lost 3 bases, leaving 4 bases of the junction unmatched. CDR3 bases: TGTGCCAGCTCACCGGGACTAGCGTTAGATGAGCAGTTCTTC. Translating it yields CASSPGLALDEQFF.

This chain connects TRBV19 to TRBJ2-1; 9 bases are a match to TRBD1. Germline-derived CDR1 and CDR2 are LNHDA and SQIVND (reference sequence). This CDR3 comprises 17 residues. V was clipped by 4 bases and J by 3 bases; unmatched bases: 10. The CDR3 loop reads CASSTLGTGLYYNEQFF. The CDR3 DNA follows: TGTGCCAGTAGTACGCTGGGGACAGGGCTTTACTACAATGAGCAGTTCTTC.

The rearrangement joins TRBV12-3 or TRBV12-4 to TRBJ1-2, with unresolved D. V gave up 3 bases and J gave up 6 bases, with 8 bases separating them. The CDR3 totals 12 residues. Written as DNA, the CDR3 is TGTGCCAGCAGTTTCGCCGAGGATGGCTACACCTTC. As protein: CASSFAEDGYTF.

V gene TRBV28 combines with J gene TRBJ2-7, with D tentatively TRBD1 (5 bases). The CDR3 extends over 14 amino acids. Germline loops: CDR1 MDHEN, CDR2 SYDVKM. Between the trimmed V and J ends, which lost 3 bases and 1 base, there was a span of 10 bases. The CDR3 sequence: CASSFRVLSYEQYF. The DNA of the CDR3 is TGTGCCAGCAGTTTCAGGGTTTTGTCCTACGAGCAGTACTTC.

This clone was detected a few times. The J gene is TRBJ1-5, the V gene TRBV28, with 10 bases matching TRBD1. The ends lost 4 bases at V and 3 bases at J; junction bases unmatched: 9. The germline V gene has CDR1 MDHEN and CDR2 SYDVKM. The CDR3 extends over 17 amino acids. DNA for the CDR3: TGTGCCAGCAGTTCCCGACAGGGGGCTTCCCCCAATCAGCCCCAGCATTTT. This gives the protein CASSSRQGASPNQPQHF.

This rearrangement joins TRBV9 to TRBJ2-5, with 7 positions matching TRBD2. CDR3 length equals 16 residues. The germline CDR1 and CDR2 sequences are SGDLS and YYNGEE. Unmatched junction bases numbered 6, after V lost 0 bases and J lost 1 base. CDR3 region: CASSVGLADTQETQYF. Written as DNA, the CDR3 is TGTGCCAGCAGCGTAGGCCTAGCGGATACCCAAGAGACCCAGTACTTC.

This clone was observed a handful of times. This rearrangement joins TRBV5-6 to TRBJ1-2; D is possibly TRBD1 (5 bases). CDR3 length: 14 residues. V gave up 7 bases and J gave up 4 bases, with 17 bases separating them. Germline assignment: CDR1 SGHDT and CDR2 YYEEEE. CDR3 coding DNA: TGTGCCAGCGGCGAGGCGGGGACCGGCTATGGCTACACCTTC. Translation: CASGEAGTGYGYTF.

The chain joins TRBV11-2 to TRBJ2-1, with D uncertain. There are 13 residues in the CDR3. The V end lost 0 bases, the J end lost 13 bases, and 13 bases lay between the germline ends. The germline V gene encodes CDR1 SGHAT and CDR2 FQNNGV. The CDR3 nucleotides are TGTGCCAGCAGCTTAGATTTGGTTGGGGTCCAGTTCTTC. This sequence encodes CASSLDLVGVQFF.

The chain carries TRBV5-8 and TRBJ1-5; the D is unclear. CDR1 and CDR2 from the germline V gene are SGHTS and YDEGEE. Trimming shortened V by 1 base and J by 4 bases, and 6 bases separated the two germline ends. This CDR3 contains 13 residues. In DNA, the CDR3 is TGTGCCAGCAGCTTGTGGGGAAATCAGCCCCAGCATTTT. Translating it yields CASSLWGNQPQHF.

This chain connects TRBV24-1 to TRBJ2-1; 8 nucleotides match TRBD2. The V segment lost 3 bases and the J segment 1 base; nucleotides outside the gene matches: 7. Germline V CDR1 and CDR2: KGHDR, SFDVKD. CDR3 length: 17 amino acids. CDR3: CATSDRGGTRSYNEQFF. As DNA, the CDR3 is TGTGCCACCAGTGATAGGGGGGGGACTAGATCCTACAATGAGCAGTTCTTC.

The V call is TRBV5-1, the J call TRBJ1-4, with 7 nucleotides matching TRBD1. CDR1 and CDR2 (germline): SGHRS, YFSETQ. Trimming at V came to 4 bases and at J to 3 bases, leaving 6 bases not matched to a gene. The CDR3 extends over 15 amino acids. CDR3 in DNA: TGCGCCAGCAGCGGCGGGACAGTCCCTAATGAAAAACTGTTTTTT. It specifies CASSGGTVPNEKLFF.

The V and J genes are TRBV14 and TRBJ2-2; 7 nucleotides match TRBD1. Germline CDR1 is SGHDN and CDR2 is FVKESK. The CDR3 covers 13 residues. Trimming removed 4 bases from V and 7 bases from J; junction bases left unmatched: 3. The CDR3 here is CASSPQGNGELFF. The CDR3 DNA is TGTGCCAGCAGCCCACAGGGGAACGGGGAGCTGTTTTTT.

The V gene is TRBV19, the J gene TRBJ2-3; 9 bases are shared with TRBD1. The V segment lost 5 bases and the J segment 4 bases; nucleotides outside the gene matches: 7. The CDR3 loop spans 15 amino acids. In germline, CDR1 is LNHDA, CDR2 SQIVND (reference sequence). The CDR3 protein is CASSATGGRSDTQYF. Here the CDR3 DNA reads TGTGCCAGTAGTGCGACAGGGGGGAGGTCAGATACGCAGTATTTT.

The chain is built from TRBV7-2 and TRBJ1-2, with D unresolved. The V end was cut by 1 base, the J end by 13 bases, with 16 bases between. Germline V gene data show CDR1 as SGHTA and CDR2 as FQGNSA. The CDR3 totals 13 residues. The CDR3 bases are TGTGCCAGCAGCTTAGGACGACTGGACTATCGCACCTTC. This codes for CASSLGRLDYRTF.

J is TRBJ1-2 and V is TRBV27; possible D gene TRBD1, 5 bases. Germline CDR1 MNHEY, CDR2 SMNVEV (reference sequence). The CDR3 consists of 15 residues. V lost 6 bases to trimming and J lost 7 bases, with 21 bases between them. In DNA, the CDR3 is TGTGCCAGCAGGTCTGTAGGTGGGGACGTTCGTGGCTACACCTTC. It translates to CASRSVGGDVRGYTF.

This chain joins TRBV2 and TRBJ2-7; 13 bases are a match to TRBD2. The CDR3 covers 15 residues. Trimming took 4 bases from V and 2 from J; bases not matched to a gene: 2. CDR1 is SNHLY and CDR2 is FYNNEI in the germline V gene. The CDR3 sequence is CASSGLAGGTYEQYF. DNA for the CDR3: TGTGCCAGCAGTGGACTAGCGGGGGGAACCTACGAGCAGTACTTC.

This clone came up a few times. The CDR3 region has the DNA TGTGCCAGCAGTGCGACTAGCGGGAGACTCTCCTACAATGAGCAGTTCTTC. Amino acid sequence: CASSATSGRLSYNEQFF. The J gene is TRBJ2-1, the V gene TRBV6-1, with 12 bases matching TRBD2. The CDR3 has 17 residues. V trimming: 4 bases; J trimming: 0 bases; junction bases outside the gene matches: 4. CDR1 MNHNS and CDR2 SASEGT come from the germline V gene.

This sequence joins TRBV7-3 and TRBJ1-6, with D perhaps matching TRBD1 (6 bases). Per germline, CDR1 SGHTA and CDR2 FQGTGA. CDR3 length: 18 amino acids. V gave up 0 bases and J gave up 2 bases, with 14 bases separating them. CDR3 sequence reads: CASSLTGGRAAYNSPLHF. As DNA, the CDR3 is TGTGCCAGCAGCTTAACGGGGGGCAGGGCAGCCTATAATTCACCCCTCCACTTT.

This clone was seen a single time. This CDR3 reads CASSQGGQMTEAFF. The CDR3 DNA sequence: TGTGCCAGCAGCCAGGGGGGACAGATGACTGAAGCTTTCTTT. The chain recombines TRBV4-2 with TRBJ1-1, with TRBD1 identical over 7 bases. CDR1 is LGHNA and CDR2 is YNFKEQ in the germline V gene. CDR3 length: 14 amino acids. Trimming took 3 bases from V and 5 from J; bases not matched to a gene: 6.

The CDR3 reads CASTLLQGHTGELFF. The CDR3 nucleotides are TGTGCCAGCACCCTGTTACAGGGCCACACCGGGGAGCTGTTTTTT. V gene TRBV6-5 combines with J gene TRBJ2-2; a weak D match, TRBD1 (6 bases). The CDR3 sequence is 15 residues long. V lost 7 bases, J lost 3 bases, and 15 bases lay in between. Germline V gene lookup returns CDR1 MNHEY and CDR2 SVGAGI.

This sequence joins TRBV19 and TRBJ1-2; 8 nucleotides line up with TRBD1. The CDR3 has 15 residues. Germline-derived CDR1 and CDR2 are LNHDA and SQIVND (reference sequence). V gave up 5 bases and J gave up 4 bases; unmatched junction bases: 9. This chain's CDR3 is CASSPGQELTYGYTF. The DNA for the CDR3 is TGTGCCAGTAGTCCGGGACAGGAGTTAACCTATGGCTACACCTTC.

V is TRBV27 and J is TRBJ2-6; 8 bases match TRBD1. The CDR3 runs 17 residues. The germline gives CDR1 MNHEY, CDR2 SMNVEV (reference sequence). Trimming removed 5 bases from V and 2 bases from J; junction bases left unmatched: 8. For the CDR3, the DNA is TGTGCCAGCAGTCCCGGACAGGGTTTAACTGGGGCCAACGTCCTGACTTTC. Protein sequence: CASSPGQGLTGANVLTF.

The rearrangement uses TRBV19 and TRBJ2-7; D is unclear. The CDR3 length is 15 residues. Trimming left V 4 bases short and J 6 bases short, with 19 bases between. Germline-derived CDR1 and CDR2 are LNHDA and SQIVND (reference sequence). In nucleotides, the CDR3 is TGTGCCAGTAGTAAGTCAACCCCCCCGGGCCTCGAGCAGTACTTC. It specifies CASSKSTPPGLEQYF.

V gene TRBV30 combines with J gene TRBJ1-5; the D gene is possibly TRBD1 (5 bases). CDR3 length equals 16 residues. The V and J ends lost 0 bases and 1 base respectively, with 13 bases between them. Germline V lookup: CDR1 GTSNPN, CDR2 SVGIG (reference sequence). The CDR3 is CAWSVLGGESNQPQHF. CDR3 nucleotides: TGTGCCTGGAGTGTACTCGGAGGGGAGAGCAATCAGCCCCAGCATTTT.